The 26 T cell receptor beta chains in this list originate from one sample, sequenced in a study of cytomegalovirus exposure and HLA in healthy donors. Profiled with immunoSEQ multiplex PCR; TCRdb holds only in-frame clones, not every one. The sample contains around 190,000 clones, around nine tenths of which appear only once. The sample was PBMCs. These receptor sequences come from a man aged 30-40 years in good health and CMV-seropositive.

The chain has TRBV5-4 and TRBJ2-1; D is possibly TRBD1 or TRBD2 (5 bases each). This CDR3 has 16 residues. Trimming pared 2 bases from V and 0 bases from J, leaving 12 bases between. Per germline, CDR1 SGHNT and CDR2 YYREEE (reference sequence). Here the CDR3 DNA reads TGTGCCAGCAGCTTCCCCGGGGCTAGCTCCTACAATGAGCAGTTCTTC. Amino acid sequence: CASSFPGASSYNEQFF.

The chain employs TRBV5-1 and TRBJ2-7, with a tentative D call TRBD1 (5 bases). Germline V lookup: CDR1 SGHRS, CDR2 YFSETQ. V lost 3 bases and J lost 2, with 12 bases in between. There are 14 residues in the CDR3. The CDR3 here is CASSSGGAPYEQYF. The DNA of the CDR3 is TGCGCCAGCAGCTCCGGTGGGGCCCCCTACGAGCAGTACTTC.

This clone has a single count. The chain links TRBV5-1 to TRBJ2-3, with a possible D match to TRBD2 (6 bases). Germline values: CDR1 SGHRS, CDR2 YFSETQ. Trimming took off 2 bases at V and 2 bases at J, with 15 bases between the two ends. The CDR3 runs 16 residues. The CDR3 nucleotides read TGCGCCAGCAGCTTAGACGGGGGAATCGTCACAGATACGCAGTATTTT. Translation: CASSLDGGIVTDTQYF.

V usage is TRBV14 and J usage is TRBJ2-5; 13 bases are shared with TRBD2. This CDR3 region has 19 residues. Per the germline V gene, CDR1 is SGHDN and CDR2 is FVKESK. After removal of 0 bases from V and 2 bases from J, the junction contained 9 bases not matched to a gene. In DNA, the CDR3 is TGTGCCAGCAGCCAAGATCTGGGACTAGCGGGATCGGGGCAAGAGACCCAGTACTTC. Protein: CASSQDLGLAGSGQETQYF. The whole variable domain, filled in from reference TRBV14 and TRBJ2-5, reads EAGVTQFPSHSVIEKGQTVTLRCDPISGHDNLYWYRRVMGKEIKFLLHFVKESKQDESGMPNNRFLAERTGGTYSTLKVQPAELEDSGVYFCASSQDLGLAGSGQETQYFGPGTRLLVL.

The gene calls are TRBV4-3 and TRBJ1-6, with unresolved D. Trimming took 4 bases from V and 9 from J, leaving 10 bases between them. The CDR3 is 13 amino acids. Germline values: CDR1 LGHNA, CDR2 YSLEER. The DNA for the CDR3 is TGCGCCAGCAGCCCCACCTCGGGTTCACCCCTCCACTTT. It encodes CASSPTSGSPLHF.

The chain uses TRBV6-1 and TRBJ1-1; TRBD1 might be the D (5 bases). Germline V gene data show CDR1 as MNHNS and CDR2 as SASEGT. The CDR3 covers 16 residues. V lost 4 bases to trimming and J lost 1 base, with 16 bases between them. CDR3 residues: CASSAKGNRENTEAFF. The CDR3 bases are TGTGCCAGCAGTGCGAAGGGGAATCGGGAGAACACTGAAGCTTTCTTT.

The CDR3 DNA reads as TGTGCCAGCAGCTTCACACAGGTAGAAAAACTGTTTTTT. This encodes CASSFTQVEKLFF. The J gene is TRBJ1-4, the V gene TRBV5-5, with D perhaps matching TRBD1 (5 bases). Germline lookup yields CDR1 SGHKS and CDR2 YYEKEE (reference sequence). Trimming cost V 2 bases and J 8 bases, with 10 bases left between them. There are 13 residues in the CDR3.

The V gene is TRBV30, the J gene TRBJ1-3; possibly TRBD1 for D (5 bases). Trimming pared 8 bases from V and 2 bases from J, leaving 13 bases between. The CDR3 has 13 amino acids. The germline V gene encodes CDR1 GTSNPN and CDR2 SVGIG (reference sequence). The CDR3 DNA is TGTGCCGTCCGCCTAGGGGCTGGAAACACCATATATTTT. Residues: CAVRLGAGNTIYF. Variable domain in full (rest from reference TRBV30 and TRBJ1-3): SQTIHQWPATLVQPVGSPLSLECTVEGTSNPNLYWYRQAAGRGLQLLFYSVGIGQISSEVPQNLSASRPQDRQFILSSKKLLLSDSGFYLCAVRLGAGNTIYFGEGSWLTVV.

The chain employs TRBV5-1 and TRBJ2-5, with TRBD1 as a possible D gene (6 bases). The V end was cut by 7 bases, the J end by 2 bases, with 18 bases between. The CDR3 consists of 15 residues. The germline CDR1 and CDR2 sequences are SGHRS and YFSETQ. The CDR3 sequence is CASCPGQGIQETQYF. The DNA for the CDR3 is TGCGCCAGCTGTCCGGGACAAGGTATACAAGAGACCCAGTACTTC.

The chain uses TRBV11-3 and TRBJ2-4; 7 bases match TRBD1. CDR1 and CDR2 (germline): SGHNT, YENEEA. CDR3 size: 13 residues. Trimming took 5 bases from V and 7 from J; bases not matched to a gene: 5. CDR3 in DNA: TGTGCCAGCAGCCGGGCACAGGGGAACATTCAGTACTTC. It specifies CASSRAQGNIQYF.

The CDR3 loop reads CASSDLGLAGVSEQYF. The CDR3 coding sequence is TGTGCCAGCAGTGACCTGGGACTAGCGGGAGTGAGTGAGCAGTACTTC. The rearrangement links TRBV25-1 to TRBJ2-7, with 14 positions matching TRBD2. CDR1 MGHDK and CDR2 SYGVNS come from the germline V gene. CDR3 length equals 16 residues. With 3 bases clipped from V and 7 bases from J, the junction kept 8 bases outside the gene matches.

This clone came up once. V gene TRBV19 combines with J gene TRBJ1-5, with D perhaps matching TRBD1 (5 bases). CDR3 length equals 15 residues. Trimming cost V 6 bases and J 0 bases, with 12 bases left between them. In germline, CDR1 is LNHDA, CDR2 SQIVND (reference sequence). Written as DNA, the CDR3 is TGTGCCAGTAGACAGGTCCTCTATAGCAATCAGCCCCAGCATTTT. Encoded protein: CASRQVLYSNQPQHF.

This clone has a count of ten or more. V and J are TRBV30 and TRBJ2-3; a weak D match, TRBD1 (6 bases). Trimming took 4 bases from V and 6 from J, leaving 14 bases between them. The CDR3 runs to 13 residues. Germline CDR1 reads GTSNPN; CDR2 reads SVGIG (reference sequence). The CDR3 protein is CAWTGWGPDTQYF. The CDR3 region has the DNA TGTGCCTGGACGGGTTGGGGGCCGGATACGCAGTATTTT.

The chain links TRBV2 to TRBJ2-1; D assignment may be TRBD1 or TRBD2 (6 bases each). The CDR3 runs to 14 residues. The germline V gene encodes CDR1 SNHLY and CDR2 FYNNEI. V lost 6 bases and J lost 2, with 11 bases in between. The CDR3 nucleotides read TGTGCCAGCAGGACCCGGGGGCCCTACAATGAGCAGTTCTTC. Translating gives CASRTRGPYNEQFF.

This clone has only a few counts. The chain uses TRBV20-1 and TRBJ2-1; no definite D call. CDR1 and CDR2 (germline): DFQATT, SNEGSKA (reference sequence). Trimming shortened V by 3 bases and J by 5 bases, and 5 bases separated the two germline ends. The CDR3 is 11 amino acids. The CDR3 spells CSASRNNEQFF. CDR3 bases: TGCAGTGCTAGCAGGAACAATGAGCAGTTCTTC.

In DNA form, the CDR3 reads TGCGCCAGCAGCCAAGGAGTAGCGGGGGGGTATACGCAGTATTTT. It codes for CASSQGVAGGYTQYF. The chain joins TRBV4-3 to TRBJ2-3; 11 positions agree with TRBD2. In germline, CDR1 is LGHNA, CDR2 YSLEER. This CDR3 has 15 residues. With 1 base clipped from V and 7 bases from J, the junction kept 4 bases outside the gene matches.

This chain joins TRBV9 and TRBJ1-4; a possible D gene is TRBD1 (6 bases). Germline assignment: CDR1 SGDLS and CDR2 YYNGEE. With 4 bases removed from V and 2 bases from J, the gap between germline ends came to 30 bases. The CDR3 covers 21 residues. The CDR3 sequence is CASSSRVGTLPRRGTNEKLFF. Here the CDR3 DNA reads TGTGCCAGCAGCTCCCGAGTGGGGACATTACCGAGAAGGGGTACTAATGAAAAACTGTTTTTT. Drawing the rest from reference TRBV9 and TRBJ1-4, the complete variable domain is DSGVTQTPKHLITATGQRVTLRCSPRSGDLSVYWYQQSLDQGLQFLIQYYNGEERAKGNILERFSAQQFPDLHSELNLSSLELGDSALYFCASSSRVGTLPRRGTNEKLFFGSGTQLSVL.

The gene calls are TRBV29-1 and TRBJ2-1; D gene unclear. With 5 bases removed from V and 4 bases from J, the gap between germline ends came to 9 bases. This CDR3 region has 12 residues. CDR1 and CDR2 from the germline V gene are SQVTM and ANQGSEA. CDR3 sequence: CSVTQAYNEQFF. The CDR3 nucleotides read TGCAGCGTTACCCAGGCGTACAATGAGCAGTTCTTC.

Note on this clone: The sample holds other DNA sequences that translate to the same CDR3. The chain carries TRBV7-3 and TRBJ2-1; tentatively, D is TRBD2 (6 bases). Trimming cost V 5 bases and J 4 bases, with 15 bases left between them. The CDR3 length is 15 residues. The germline V gene encodes CDR1 SGHTA and CDR2 FQGTGA. The DNA for the CDR3 is TGTGCCAGCAGCCCCCGGGACTCTTCATACAATGAGCAGTTCTTC. Translating it yields CASSPRDSSYNEQFF. The full variable domain, rest sourced from reference TRBV7-3 and TRBJ2-1, is GAGVSQTPSNKVTEKGKYVELRCDPISGHTALYWYRQSLGQGPEFLIYFQGTGAADDSGLPNDRFFAVRPEGSVSTLKIQRTERGDSAVYLCASSPRDSSYNEQFFGPGTRLTVL.

V is TRBV5-1 and J is TRBJ2-1; D is unclear. The CDR3 consists of 11 residues. V was shortened by 6 bases and J by 3 bases, with 4 bases between the two germline ends. Germline V gene data show CDR1 as SGHRS and CDR2 as YFSETQ. The DNA for the CDR3 is TGCGCCAGCAAGAACTACAATGAGCAGTTCTTC. Translating gives CASKNYNEQFF.

The V call is TRBV2, the J call TRBJ2-7; no firm D call. This CDR3 region has 15 residues. V gave up 3 bases and J gave up 1 base, with 13 bases separating them. CDR1 and CDR2 (germline): SNHLY, FYNNEI. CDR3 coding DNA: TGTGCCAGCAGTGACGCGCTACCGGGTTCCTACGAGCAGTACTTC. It translates to CASSDALPGSYEQYF.

The chain combines TRBV18 with TRBJ2-3; tentative D call: TRBD1 (5 bases). The CDR3 totals 15 residues. The V end lost 2 bases, the J end lost 1 base, and 10 bases lay between the germline ends. Germline CDR1 KGHSH, CDR2 LQKENI. The CDR3: CASSPVVQGTDTQYF. The CDR3 DNA sequence: TGTGCCAGCTCACCAGTTGTACAGGGCACAGATACGCAGTATTTT.

The chain uses TRBV10-3 and TRBJ2-7; possible D gene TRBD1, 6 bases. Trimming shortened V by 6 bases and J by 0 bases, and 12 bases separated the two germline ends. CDR3 length: 14 amino acids. CDR1 and CDR2 from the germline V gene are ENHRY and SYGVKD. CDR3 residues: CAIRQGINSYEQYF. The DNA for the CDR3 is TGTGCCATCAGACAGGGAATCAACTCCTACGAGCAGTACTTC.

In its sample, this clone was seen once. V is TRBV5-5 and J is TRBJ2-7, with 7 bases identical to TRBD1. CDR3 length: 14 residues. The germline gives CDR1 SGHKS, CDR2 YYEKEE (reference sequence). With 5 bases clipped from V and 7 bases from J, the junction kept 12 bases outside the gene matches. For the CDR3, the DNA is TGTGCCAGCAGACGACAACCGGGACAGCTGGAGCAGTACTTC. Translation gives CASRRQPGQLEQYF.

This clone was found once. The chain links TRBV19 to TRBJ1-5; tentative D call: TRBD1 (5 bases). This CDR3 contains 15 residues. Trimming cost V 3 bases and J 0 bases, with 9 bases left between them. Germline V lookup: CDR1 LNHDA, CDR2 SQIVND (reference sequence). CDR3 in DNA: TGTGCCAGTAGTATGAGGGGCTATAGCAATCAGCCCCAGCATTTT. This gives the protein CASSMRGYSNQPQHF.

The chain couples TRBV27 to TRBJ2-3; D might be TRBD2 (6 bases). Germline V gene lookup returns CDR1 MNHEY and CDR2 SMNVEV (reference sequence). Trimming stripped 6 bases from V and 12 bases from J, with 13 bases between. CDR3 length equals 11 residues. The CDR3 is CASSAGRDQYF. The CDR3 DNA follows: TGTGCCAGCAGCGCGGGACGCGATCAGTATTTT.